These 22 T cell receptor beta chains came from one sample sequenced in a study of blood T cells in healthy people across ages. Primed by a sample-barcoded 5' primer and a J-beta primer mix, a second PCR proceeded for 7 to 11 cycles. Each CDR3 protein is one row after TCRdb ran MiXCR on the 5' RACE reads. The table has more than 700,000 distinct CDR3 sequences, more than 35% seen once. Sequences were obtained from blood. These receptors were obtained from a man aged 80 or over in good health.

V is TRBV13 and J is TRBJ2-1; 10 bases align to TRBD1. Germline assignment: CDR1 PRHDT and CDR2 FYEKMQ (reference sequence). The CDR3 contains 15 residues. V lost 5 bases, J lost 7 bases, and 8 bases stayed unmatched. In DNA form, the CDR3 reads TGTGCCAGCAGCAACGGACAGGGGGTCCGGAATGAGCAGTTCTTC. It codes for CASSNGQGVRNEQFF.

The chain employs TRBV5-1 and TRBJ2-7; 9 bases map to TRBD1. Trimming removed 0 bases from V and 5 bases from J; junction bases left unmatched: 9. The CDR3 has 16 amino acids. The germline V gene encodes CDR1 SGHRS and CDR2 YFSETQ. The CDR3 coding sequence is TGCGCCAGCAGCTTGGACGGTGGACAGGGGATTAACGAGCAGTACTTC. Translation gives CASSLDGGQGINEQYF.

The V and J genes are TRBV5-1 and TRBJ2-4, with D tentatively TRBD1 (5 bases). The tail of the sequence fits TRBJ2-7 better, so the J call may be wrong. CDR3 length: 15 amino acids. Per the germline V gene, CDR1 is SGHRS and CDR2 is YFSETQ. The DNA of the CDR3 is TGCGCCAGCAGCTTTCAGGGTTCAACCGGATACGAGCAGTACTTC. It is translated as CASSFQGSTGYEQYF.

Concerning this clonotype itself: Just one base apart from a much larger clone, this may be a read error. The V gene is TRBV12-3 or TRBV12-4, the J gene TRBJ2-1; 8 bases agree with TRBD1. The CDR3 runs to 15 residues. V trimming: 5 bases; J trimming: 5 bases; junction bases outside the gene matches: 8. The CDR3 here is CASSNAGTGHNEQFF. The CDR3 bases are TGTGCCAGCAGTAACGCCGGGACAGGTCACAATGAGCAGTTCTTC.

This clonotype was seen a handful of times. The genes are TRBV15 and TRBJ2-7; maybe TRBD1 (5 bases). Germline V lookup: CDR1 LNHNV, CDR2 YYDKDF (reference sequence). V was pared by 0 bases and J by 0 bases, with 12 bases between. This CDR3 region has 16 residues. The CDR3 DNA reads as TGTGCCACCAGCAGAGACAGGGTGGAGATCTCCTACGAGCAGTACTTC. Amino acids: CATSRDRVEISYEQYF. Full variable domain (missing parts from reference TRBV15 and TRBJ2-7): DAMVIQNPRYQVTQFGKPVTLSCSQTLNHNVMYWYQQKSSQAPKLLFHYYDKDFNNEADTPDNFQSRRPNTSFCFLDIRSPGLGDTAMYLCATSRDRVEISYEQYFGPGTRLTVT.

CDR3 protein: CGGAVTSGINEQFF. In DNA, the CDR3 is TGCGGTGGGGCAGTAACTAGCGGGATCAATGAGCAGTTCTTC. This chain links TRBV20-1 with TRBJ2-1; 10 positions match TRBD2. Germline-derived CDR1 and CDR2 are DFQATT and SNEGSKA (reference sequence). This CDR3 region has 14 residues.

This clonotype was seen a few times. The chain links TRBV10-1 to TRBJ2-5; maybe TRBD2 (6 bases). The DNA end is a closer match to TRBJ2-7, so the J assignment may be wrong. The germline CDR1 and CDR2 sequences are WNHNN and SYGVQD (reference sequence). The CDR3 totals 15 residues. The CDR3 reads CASSVTGSGDDEQYF. CDR3 nucleotides: TGCGCCAGCAGTGTAACAGGCTCGGGGGACGACGAGCAGTACTTC.

There are a few counts of this clonotype. V gene TRBV6-1 combines with J gene TRBJ1-4; D not resolved. Germline CDR1 MNHNS, CDR2 SASEGT. This CDR3 is 11 amino acids long. Trimming cost V 2 bases and J 14 bases, with 9 bases left between them. The CDR3 loop reads CASSELSGLFF. The CDR3 DNA sequence: TGTGCCAGCAGTGAACTTAGCGGGCTGTTTTTT.

The chain uses TRBV7-2 and TRBJ1-5, with TRBD1 identical over 8 bases. Trimming took 4 bases from V and 2 from J; bases not matched to a gene: 10. Germline V gene lookup returns CDR1 SGHTA and CDR2 FQGNSA. The CDR3 covers 17 residues. CDR3 coding DNA: TGTGCCAGCAGCTCGGGGACAGGTCCCTCGCGCAATCAGCCCCAGCATTTT. Translating gives CASSSGTGPSRNQPQHF. Full variable domain (rest looked up from reference TRBV7-2 and TRBJ1-5): GAGVSQSPSNKVTEKGKDVELRCDPISGHTALYWYRQSLGQGLEFLIYFQGNSAPDKSGLPSDRFSAERTGGSVSTLTIQRTQQEDSAVYLCASSSGTGPSRNQPQHFGDGTRLSIL.

The chain has TRBV6-5 and TRBJ2-3; the D is unclear. Germline V gene lookup returns CDR1 MNHEY and CDR2 SVGAGI. The CDR3 length is 13 residues. With 2 bases removed from V and 0 bases from J, the gap between germline ends came to 3 bases. The CDR3 DNA reads TGTGCCAGCAGTTACCGAAGCACAGATACGCAGTATTTT. Its protein is CASSYRSTDTQYF.

This clonotype occurred a few times. The rearrangement links TRBV20-1 to TRBJ2-3, with 11 bases identical to TRBD2. Germline V CDR1 and CDR2: DFQATT, SNEGSKA (reference sequence). With 5 bases clipped from V and 1 base from J, the junction kept 2 bases outside the gene matches. The CDR3 extends over 14 amino acids. The CDR3 spells CSAPTSGGTDTQYF. CDR3 in DNA: TGCAGTGCTCCGACTAGCGGGGGCACAGATACGCAGTATTTT.

On this clonotype itself: At one boundary the junction diverges from the germline segment, which might be a read error. J is TRBJ1-2 and V is TRBV10-3, with 7 bases lining up with TRBD1. The CDR3 contains 14 residues. Germline V gives CDR1 ENHRY, CDR2 SYGVKD. Written as DNA, the CDR3 is TGTGCCATCAGTGATGGGACAGACAGCTATCGCTACACCTTC. Translated: CAISDGTDSYRYTF.

This clonotype was recorded many times. The chain combines TRBV7-3 with TRBJ1-1; possible D gene TRBD1, 5 bases. Trimming took 0 bases from V and 5 from J, leaving 10 bases between them. Germline V CDR1 and CDR2: SGHTA, FQGTGA. There are 14 residues in the CDR3. The chain's CDR3 is CASSLTGVGTEAFF. The CDR3 DNA reads as TGTGCCAGCAGCTTAACAGGGGTAGGGACTGAAGCTTTCTTT.

The CDR3 sequence is CASREDREANQPQHF. In DNA, the CDR3 is TGTGCCAGCAGAGAGGACAGGGAGGCCAATCAGCCCCAGCATTTT. The chain has TRBV7-8 and TRBJ1-5; 8 nucleotides agree with TRBD1. CDR3 length equals 15 residues. From germline, CDR1 is SGHVS and CDR2 FQNEAQ. With 6 bases clipped from V and 3 bases from J, the junction kept 7 bases outside the gene matches.

The chain links TRBV21-1 to TRBJ2-5; TRBD1, the table's D call, lacks a check against the DNA. The J call could be wrong; TRBJ2-7 is a better fit for the DNA end. TRBV21-1 is marked as a pseudogene. This CDR3 is built from 15 residues. In nucleotides, the CDR3 is TGTGCCAGCAGCAAAGCGGGAGGGGGCTTTCACGAGCAGTACTTC. Translating it yields CASSKAGGGFHEQYF.

This clonotype was picked up a small number of times. J is TRBJ2-5 and V is TRBV4-2; D not resolved. Germline V gene data show CDR1 as LGHNA and CDR2 as YNFKEQ. V shed 0 bases and J shed 4 bases, with 12 bases lying between them. The CDR3 has 15 residues. CDR3 in DNA: TGTGCCAGCAGCCAAGAAGAGGCCAGAGGAGAGACCCAGTACTTC. Protein product: CASSQEEARGETQYF.

The V and J genes are TRBV27 and TRBJ1-2, with 7 bases identical to TRBD1. The germline gives CDR1 MNHEY, CDR2 SMNVEV (reference sequence). This CDR3 is 15 amino acids long. V lost 0 bases and J lost 6; bases outside the gene matches: 7. The CDR3 is CASSLSGQNYDGYTF. The CDR3 DNA follows: TGTGCCAGCAGTTTATCGGGACAGAATTACGATGGCTACACCTTC.

In this sample, this clonotype turned up a few times. The chain recombines TRBV5-1 with TRBJ2-3; D is unclear. The CDR3 spans 13 residues. From germline, CDR1 is SGHRS and CDR2 YFSETQ. Trimming removed 4 bases from V and 5 bases from J, with 11 bases in between. For the CDR3, the DNA is TGCGCCAGCAGCCCGACTGGCGGAGATACGCAGTATTTT. Translating it yields CASSPTGGDTQYF.

This clonotype was detected ten times or more. The rearrangement links TRBV12-3 or TRBV12-4 to TRBJ2-5; the D gene could be TRBD1 or TRBD2 (5 bases each). V was trimmed by 5 bases and J by 2 bases, leaving 15 bases between them. This CDR3 contains 15 residues. DNA of the CDR3: TGTGCCAGCAGTCCTTTGGGGGATGAACAAGAGACCCAGTACTTC. Translating it yields CASSPLGDEQETQYF.

The chain employs TRBV4-1 and TRBJ2-3; 10 bases map to TRBD2. CDR3 length: 16 amino acids. Trimming removed 0 bases from V and 3 bases from J; junction bases left unmatched: 3. From germline, CDR1 is MGHRA and CDR2 YSYEKL. The CDR3 nucleotides read TGCGCCAGCAGCCAAGAAGCTAGCGGGAGAACAGATACGCAGTATTTT. Protein: CASSQEASGRTDTQYF.

This clonotype was seen a handful of times. The chain joins TRBV7-9 to TRBJ2-7; 9 bases line up with TRBD1. J gave up 6 bases and V 0 bases, and 9 bases lay outside the gene matches. This CDR3 is built from 16 residues. From germline, CDR1 is SEHNR and CDR2 FQNEAQ (reference sequence). CDR3 nucleotide sequence: TGTGCCAGCAGCTTAGCAGTGGGGACAGGGAGAGGCGAGCAGTACTTC. Translating it yields CASSLAVGTGRGEQYF.

The rearrangement uses TRBV28 and TRBJ2-5; 12 bases fit TRBD2. The germline gives CDR1 MDHEN, CDR2 SYDVKM. J gave up 11 bases and V 7 bases, and 17 bases lay outside the gene matches. The CDR3 runs to 16 residues. CDR3 amino acids: CASTQGLAGGINEQYF. CDR3 in DNA: TGTGCCAGCACTCAGGGACTAGCGGGCGGAATCAATGAGCAGTACTTC.